Below, one T cell receptor beta chain is given with its context. Its antigen is not known. Germline CDR1 reads SGHRS; CDR2 reads YFSETQ. The CDR3 sequence is 13 residues long. These data belong to a study of CXCR3-negative and CXCR3-positive naive CD8 T cells. The study, taken as a whole, reports: When CXCR3-positive naive cells were set against CXCR3-negative naive cells, the former had more hydrophobic TRB CDR3s. Both naive subsets showed comparably high diversity, and memory CD8+ cells showed much lower diversity. Memory cells differed in TRBV-TRBJ usage, but naive CXCR3-negative and CXCR3-positive cells had similar usage.

The TRB libraries of cDNA were built by UMI-labeled 5' RACE. Each CDR3 protein gets one entry in TCRdb, which reprocessed the 5' RACE reads and gives no DNA. The specimen's table records about 57,000 distinct CDR3 sequences. Identification of naive CD8+ T cells rested on CD45RO-CCR7+CD27+CD95- status. This receptor was obtained from a human donor in good health. Some clones in this sample may be carry-over from other donors' samples. The gene calls are TRBV5-1 and TRBJ2-7. The material sequenced was naive CXCR3+ CD8+ T cells from blood. The subset denotes: CD45RO-CCR7+CD27+CD95- naive CD8+ T cells expressing CXCR3 (TNR3+). The CDR3 region is CASSLVTNYEQYF.